Each of the 20 T cell receptor beta chains below was sequenced from the same sample in a study of T cells in Graves' hyperthyroidism and ophthalmopathy. The CDR3 regions of TCR beta were amplified from RNA transcripts. The TCR CDR3 first-round RT-PCR relied on the HTBI primer set. TCRdb used MiXCR to reprocess the multiplex PCR reads, holding one entry per CDR3 protein. The sample has around 34,000 distinct CDR3 sequences, approximately 50% seen once. Sequencing was done on a sample of blood. The receptors here all came from a middle-aged woman with Graves' ophthalmopathy.

The chain combines TRBV9 with TRBJ1-5; D gene uncertain. The germline V gene encodes CDR1 SGDLS and CDR2 YYNGEE. This CDR3 region has 12 residues. Trimming took 3 bases from V and 11 from J, leaving 12 bases between them. The CDR3 loop is CASSGDQETQHF. The CDR3 DNA reads as TGTGCCAGCAGCGGAGACCAAGAGACCCAGCATTTT.

In this sample, this clonotype is medium-sized. The V and J genes are TRBV7-2 and TRBJ2-1; D unresolved. This CDR3 region has 14 residues. The V and J ends lost 4 bases and 5 bases respectively, with 12 bases between them. Germline V gene data show CDR1 as SGHTA and CDR2 as FQGNSA. For the CDR3, the DNA is TGTGCCAGCAGCTCCAAAGCCGGGCACAATGAGCAGTTCTTC. Its translation is CASSSKAGHNEQFF.

This clonotype showed up many times. This chain connects TRBV10-1 to TRBJ1-1; a weak D match, TRBD1 (5 bases). Trimming cost V 6 bases and J 3 bases, with 14 bases left between them. This CDR3 comprises 14 residues. Germline loops: CDR1 WNHNN, CDR2 SYGVQD (reference sequence). CDR3 bases: TGCGCCAGCAGCCCAGAACAGGAGTACACTGAAGCTTTCTTT. It is translated as CASSPEQEYTEAFF.

This clonotype came up many times. The chain is built from TRBV28 and TRBJ1-2; D is ambiguous. The V gene lost 6 bases and the J gene lost 4 bases, with 12 bases spanning the gap. The CDR3 contains 13 residues. From germline, CDR1 is MDHEN and CDR2 SYDVKM. CDR3 nucleotide sequence: TGTGCCAGCAGGCCACCTATTAGCTATGGCTACACCTTC. Encoded protein: CASRPPISYGYTF.

This clonotype was seen more than once but under ten times. This sequence may be a read error, since a much larger clone differs from it by one base. The rearrangement joins TRBV4-2 to TRBJ1-3, with TRBD1 matching over 8 bases. This CDR3 spans 15 amino acids. Germline V gene lookup returns CDR1 LGHNA and CDR2 YNFKEQ. The CDR3 DNA is TGTGCCAGCAGTTACGGCCAGGGGGCCGGAAGCACCATATATTTT. Translating it yields CASSYGQGAGSTIYF.

The sample holds many counts of this clonotype. This chain uses TRBV9 with TRBJ1-4; possibly TRBD1 for D (5 bases). Germline CDR1 is SGDLS and CDR2 is YYNGEE. The ends were cut back, 3 bases at V and 2 bases at J, with 17 bases in the middle. The CDR3 runs 17 residues. The CDR3 spells CASSDGLRGGTNEKLFF. The DNA of the CDR3 is TGTGCCAGCAGCGACGGTCTGAGGGGAGGGACTAATGAAAAACTGTTTTTT.

The V and J genes are TRBV7-2 and TRBJ1-2, with 7 nucleotides matching TRBD1. The CDR3 is made up of 13 amino acids. Germline CDR1 SGHTA, CDR2 FQGNSA. V was pared by 2 bases and J by 14 bases, with 11 bases of the junction left unmatched. The CDR3 reads CASSLTRGQAITF. In nucleotides, the CDR3 is TGTGCCAGCAGCTTAACCCGAGGACAGGCTATTACCTTC.

This clonotype was seen a handful of times. This sequence joins TRBV10-2 and TRBJ1-3; D is undetermined. V was pared by 6 bases and J by 0 bases, with 24 bases between. In germline, CDR1 is WSHSY, CDR2 SAAADI. This CDR3 is 19 amino acids long. DNA of the CDR3: TGCGCCAGCAGCCAAGATTTCATCCCGGGCACGTTCTCTGGAAACACCATATATTTT. The encoded protein is CASSQDFIPGTFSGNTIYF.

V and J are TRBV20-1 and TRBJ2-7, with 9 bases identical to TRBD2. The germline V gene encodes CDR1 DFQATT and CDR2 SNEGSKA (reference sequence). The CDR3 length is 15 residues. V lost 3 bases, J lost 3 bases, and 9 bases stayed unmatched. In nucleotides, the CDR3 is TGCAGTGCTAGGCTCCGTGTAGCGGGGGACTACGAGCAGTACTTC. Protein product: CSARLRVAGDYEQYF.

J is TRBJ1-6 and V is TRBV5-1, with unresolved D. Looked up from germline, CDR1 is SGHRS and CDR2 is YFSETQ. V lost 4 bases, J lost 6 bases, and 11 bases lay in between. The CDR3 spans 14 residues. The CDR3 nucleotides are TGCGCCAGCAGCAACCGCGCCCCTAATTCACCCCTCCACTTT. It specifies CASSNRAPNSPLHF.

This clonotype appeared many times. The chain links TRBV12-2 to TRBJ2-3; TRBD2 reflects the table's D call only, with no check against the DNA. TRBV12-2 is a documented pseudogene. The CDR3 extends over 16 amino acids. The CDR3 here is CASRAQAGGPGDTQYF. In DNA form, the CDR3 reads TGTGCAAGTCGCGCACAAGCGGGGGGGCCTGGAGATACGCAGTATTTT.

As for this clonotype: An end of the junction differs from the germline gene, which may be a read error. The chain joins TRBV6-6 to TRBJ2-4, with D tentatively TRBD1 (5 bases). The V gene's germline CDR1 is MNHNY and CDR2 SVGAGI (reference sequence). The CDR3 consists of 16 residues. The DNA of the CDR3 is TGTGCCAGCAGTTACGGCAGGGCAGTAGCCAAAAACATTCAATACTTC. This codes for CASSYGRAVAKNIQYF.

The chain is built from TRBV19 and TRBJ1-1, with TRBD1 matching 7 bases. V lost 5 bases and J lost 4; bases outside the gene matches: 13. CDR3 length equals 16 residues. Looked up from germline, CDR1 is LNHDA and CDR2 is SQIVND (reference sequence). DNA for the CDR3: TGTGCCAGTAGTCCCTTGTGCGGACCAGGGGGCACTGAAGCTTTCTTT. It specifies CASSPLCGPGGTEAFF.

This clonotype is classed as medium-sized. This sequence joins TRBV7-2 and TRBJ2-1; D is unresolved. Trimming left V 1 base short and J 7 bases short, with 8 bases between. Germline CDR1 is SGHTA and CDR2 is FQGNSA. The CDR3 runs 13 residues. The CDR3, as DNA: TGTGCCAGCAGCTTAGGGGCGTTGAATGAGCAGTTCTTC. It encodes CASSLGALNEQFF.

This clonotype was detected only a few times. At one boundary the junction diverges from the germline segment, which might be a read error. The V call is TRBV20-1, the J call TRBJ1-5, with D possibly TRBD1 on 6 matching bases. Germline lookup yields CDR1 DFQATT and CDR2 SNEGSKA (reference sequence). CDR3 size: 15 residues. The DNA of the CDR3 is TGCAGTGCTAGAGATCTAGCGGGACACAATGAGCCCCAGCATTTT. Its translation is CSARDLAGHNEPQHF.

Ten or more counts support this clonotype. The chain employs TRBV20-1 and TRBJ2-2, with D unclear. The V end was cut by 1 base, the J end by 7 bases, with 13 bases between. Germline V CDR1 and CDR2: DFQATT, SNEGSKA (reference sequence). This CDR3 region has 14 residues. CDR3 DNA sequence: TGCAGTGCTAGAGCCTCTCTACGTGGCGGGGAGCTGTTTTTT. The encoded protein is CSARASLRGGELFF.

This clonotype was detected ten times or more. The chain is built from TRBV5-1 and TRBJ1-6, with D unresolved. CDR3 length: 13 residues. Germline loops: CDR1 SGHRS, CDR2 YFSETQ. With 7 bases removed from V and 3 bases from J, the gap between germline ends came to 8 bases. CDR3 sequence: CASRESYNSPLHF. As DNA, the CDR3 is TGCGCCAGCCGGGAAAGCTATAATTCACCCCTCCACTTT.

Turning to this clonotype: A junction end diverges from the germline sequence, so it may reflect a read error. V is TRBV7-2 and J is TRBJ2-2, with D tentatively TRBD2 (6 bases). The CDR3 is 16 amino acids. Germline CDR1 and CDR2: SGHTA and FQGNSA. The chain's CDR3 is CASSQDSGLNTGGLFF. The CDR3 region has the DNA TGTGCCAGCAGCCAAGACTCGGGACTCAACACCGGGGGGCTGTTTTTT.

The rearrangement links TRBV20-1 to TRBJ1-4; tentative D call: TRBD1 (6 bases). This CDR3 contains 15 residues. The V and J ends lost 4 bases and 4 bases respectively, with 16 bases between them. Germline V gene lookup returns CDR1 DFQATT and CDR2 SNEGSKA (reference sequence). The CDR3 bases are TGCAGTGCTATTAGTAGGGACACTCATAATGAAAAACTGTTTTTT. This codes for CSAISRDTHNEKLFF.

The sample holds many counts of this clonotype. The DNA for the CDR3 is TGTGCCAGCAGTCTCCATCCACAGGGTAAGGCTGAAGCTTTCTTT. This gives the protein CASSLHPQGKAEAFF. The chain couples TRBV12-3 or TRBV12-4 to TRBJ1-1, with D possibly matching TRBD1 (6 bases). Trimming removed 5 bases at V and 6 bases at J, with 19 bases between. The CDR3 is 15 amino acids.